This T cell receptor (beta chain) was captured in a study of T cells in women clearing cervical HPV infection. Germline-derived CDR1 and CDR2 are DFQATT and SNEGSKA (reference sequence). The CDR3 contains 15 residues. The junction had 8 bases not matched to a gene; V was cut back by 3 bases and J by 3 bases. Repertoires were generated with immunoSEQ multiplex PCR, while TCRdb's copy carries only in-frame clones and drops some. The data include about 30,000 clones; the top ten clones carry roughly 3.4%. Remarks on this clone: Its antigen is undetermined. The missing CDR3 end, 3 residues past where the read stops, is filled in from the germline J gene.

Notes on the study in general: Repertoire richness, not evenness, was significantly elevated in CIN3+ cases versus controls. Associations may precede or follow infection; HPV-specific or memory T cells were not isolated.

V is TRBV20-1 and J is TRBJ2-1; TRBD2 agrees at 7 bases. The sequence was obtained from a woman aged 18 to 75 with a cervical HPV16 infection that either progressed to CIN3+ or cleared (not recorded which). The sequencing sample was made of blood buffy coat. The CDR3 DNA, read in part, is TGCAGTGCTAGGCCTCGGACTAGTAGCTACAATGAG. This encodes CSARPRTSSYNE. The whole CDR3 protein is CSARPRTSSYNEQFF.